This TCR beta chain appears in the sequencing data of a study of CD8 T cells in ankylosing spondylitis. This clonotype was picked up a small number of times. Quantitative 5'-RACE with molecular barcodes generated TCR beta libraries. TCRdb processed the 5' RACE reads anew with MiXCR; each CDR3 protein has one entry. The top ten clones hold 3.5% to 4.5% of a sample with approximately 290,000 distinct CDR3 sequences, roughly 20% of them seen once. Trimming took 1 base from V and 1 from J, leaving 7 bases between them. CDR1 and CDR2 from the germline V gene are LGHDT and YNNKEL (reference sequence). The CDR3 covers 14 residues.

This chain joins TRBV3-1 and TRBJ1-1; no definite D call. The clonotype comes from a female donor with ankylosing spondylitis or in good health (not recorded which). The material sequenced was blood, either unsorted or a sorted T cell fraction (not recorded which). DNA for the CDR3: TGTGCCAGCAGCCAAGTTGCGGGGAACACTGAAGCTTTCTTT. Protein sequence: CASSQVAGNTEAFF. Drawing the rest from reference TRBV3-1 and TRBJ1-1, the complete variable domain is DTAVSQTPKYLVTQMGNDKSIKCEQNLGHDTMYWYKQDSKKFLKIMFSYNNKELIINETVPNRFSPKSPDKAHLNLHINSLELGDSAVYFCASSQVAGNTEAFFGQGTRLTVV.